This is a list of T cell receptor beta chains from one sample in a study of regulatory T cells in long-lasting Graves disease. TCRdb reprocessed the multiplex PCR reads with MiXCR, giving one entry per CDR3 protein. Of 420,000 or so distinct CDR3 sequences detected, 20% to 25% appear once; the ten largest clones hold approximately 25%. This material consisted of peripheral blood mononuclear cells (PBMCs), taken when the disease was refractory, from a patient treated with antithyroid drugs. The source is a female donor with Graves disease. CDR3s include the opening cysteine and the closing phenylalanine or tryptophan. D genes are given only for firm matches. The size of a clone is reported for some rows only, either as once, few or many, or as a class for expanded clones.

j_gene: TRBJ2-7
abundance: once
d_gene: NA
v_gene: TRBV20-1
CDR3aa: CSAGQSDYEQYF
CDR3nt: TGCAGTGCTGGACAGTCGGACTACGAGCAGTACTTC

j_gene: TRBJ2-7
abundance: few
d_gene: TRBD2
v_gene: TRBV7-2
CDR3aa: CASSLVAAGGYEQYF
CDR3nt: TGTGCCAGCAGCTTAGTAGCAGCGGGAGGCTACGAGCAGTACTTC

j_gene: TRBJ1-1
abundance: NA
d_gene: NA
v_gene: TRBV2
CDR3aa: CASFSSVYRTEAFF
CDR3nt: TGTGCCAGCTTCAGCAGCGTGTACCGCACTGAAGCTTTCTTT

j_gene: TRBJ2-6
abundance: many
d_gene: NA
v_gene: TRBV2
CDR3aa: CAQHLSGANVLTF
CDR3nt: TGTGCCCAGCACCTATCTGGGGCCAACGTCCTGACTTTC

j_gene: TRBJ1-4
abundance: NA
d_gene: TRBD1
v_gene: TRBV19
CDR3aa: CASSIGTGLRGEKLFF
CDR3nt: TGTGCCAGTAGTATCGGGACAGGGTTACGAGGGGAAAAACTGTTTTTT

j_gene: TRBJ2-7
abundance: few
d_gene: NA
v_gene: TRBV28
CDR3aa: CASSLSPVVKGSSYEQYF
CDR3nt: TGTGCCAGCAGTTTATCCCCCGTTGTGAAGGGGAGCTCCTACGAGCAGTACTTC

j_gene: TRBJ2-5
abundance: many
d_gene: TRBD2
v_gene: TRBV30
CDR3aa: CAWRGGSGTGVQYF
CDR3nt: TGTGCCTGGCGAGGAGGGAGCGGGACCGGGGTCCAGTACTTC

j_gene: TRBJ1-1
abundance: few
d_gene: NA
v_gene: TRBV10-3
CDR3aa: CAIRPGQPNTEAFF
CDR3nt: TGTGCCATCAGACCGGGACAACCGAACACTGAAGCTTTCTTT

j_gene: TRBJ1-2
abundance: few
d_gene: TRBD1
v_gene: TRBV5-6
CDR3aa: CASSPDRGGGYTF
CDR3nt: TGTGCCAGCAGCCCGGACAGGGGTGGTGGCTACACCTTC

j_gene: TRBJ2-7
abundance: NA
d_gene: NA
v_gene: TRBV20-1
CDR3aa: CSAIGQSSSYEQYF
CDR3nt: TGCAGTGCTATAGGACAGAGTTCCTCCTACGAGCAGTACTTC

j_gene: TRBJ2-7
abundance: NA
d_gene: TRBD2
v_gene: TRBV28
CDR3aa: CASSPGLAGGIEQYF
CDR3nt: TGTGCCAGCAGTCCAGGGCTAGCGGGAGGTATCGAGCAGTACTTC

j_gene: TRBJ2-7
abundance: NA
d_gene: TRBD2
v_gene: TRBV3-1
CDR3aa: CASSQVPLAGGISYEQYF
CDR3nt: TGTGCCAGCAGCCAAGTTCCTCTAGCGGGAGGGATCTCCTACGAGCAGTACTTC

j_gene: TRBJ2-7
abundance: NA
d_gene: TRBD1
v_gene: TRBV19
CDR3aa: CASLPGQSSYEQYF
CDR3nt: TGTGCCAGTCTTCCGGGACAGAGCTCCTACGAGCAGTACTTC

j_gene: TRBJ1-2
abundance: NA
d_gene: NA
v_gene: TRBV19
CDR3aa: CASSIQAGTYGYTF
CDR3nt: TGTGCCAGTAGTATTCAAGCAGGGACCTATGGCTACACCTTC

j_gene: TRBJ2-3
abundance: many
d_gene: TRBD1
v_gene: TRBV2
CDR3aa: CASREDRAWTDTQYF
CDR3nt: TGTGCCAGCAGAGAGGACAGGGCTTGGACAGATACGCAGTATTTT

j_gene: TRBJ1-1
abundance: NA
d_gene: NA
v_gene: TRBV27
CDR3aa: CASAWDGQNTEAFF
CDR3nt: TGTGCCAGCGCCTGGGACGGTCAGAACACTGAAGCTTTCTTT

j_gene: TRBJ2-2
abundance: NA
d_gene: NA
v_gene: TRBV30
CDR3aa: CALYRPIGIRELFF
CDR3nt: TGTGCCTTATACAGACCGATCGGTATACGGGAGCTGTTTTTT

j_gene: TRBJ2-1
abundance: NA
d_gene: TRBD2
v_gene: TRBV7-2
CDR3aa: CASSLGTSGINHNEQFF
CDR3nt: TGCGCCAGCAGCCTCGGGACTAGCGGGATCAATCACAATGAGCAGTTCTTC

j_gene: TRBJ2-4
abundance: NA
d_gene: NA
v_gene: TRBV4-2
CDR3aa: CASSQEGRGTKNIQYF
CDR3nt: TGTGCCAGCAGCCAAGAAGGGAGGGGGACTAAAAACATTCAGTACTTC